Reported below is one T cell receptor (beta chain). Its antigen is unidentified. CD45RO-negative, CCR7-selected cells formed the naive CD8 fraction, which excluded terminally differentiated effector memory CD45RA+ cells. Nashville, Tennessee was home to all donors, each a Caucasian adult. This record belongs to a study of shared clonotypes between healthy human individuals. In replicate PCRs of sorted subsets, roughly 200 ng DNA, about 30,000 T cell genomes, was used. The protocol was immunoSEQ multiplex PCR, while the TCRdb copy is restricted to in-frame clones and leaves out a portion. Here the sample spans around 700,000 clones, just over 90% being singletons. The V end was cut by 5 bases, the J end by 1 base, with 13 bases between. The CDR3 is made up of 15 amino acids. CDR1 MNHEY and CDR2 SMNVEV come from the germline V gene (reference sequence). Study conclusions and caveats: Generally, naive subsets came out with larger estimated richness than memory subsets. Clonotypes that were shared across a handful of donors made up 4% to 6% of naive CD4 clonotypes.

Sequencing used naive CD8+ T cells sorted from blood. This sequence joins TRBV27 and TRBJ2-3; D unresolved. The sequence was obtained from a man under 40 in good health. The CDR3, as DNA: TGTGCCAGCAGTACCAACAGCATCGGCACAGATACGCAGTATTTT. Translating gives CASSTNSIGTDTQYF.